This passage covers 25 T cell receptor beta chains from one sample sequenced in a study of blood T cell repertoires in COVID-19. The assay was immunoSEQ multiplex PCR, and TCRdb's table has in-frame clones only and misses some. In the table there are 12,000 to 15,000 clones, approximately 87% of which are singletons. Material for sequencing was peripheral blood. These receptors originate from a human donor in a cohort sampled during active COVID-19.

This clone was observed a few times. The DNA of the CDR3 is TGCGCCAGCAGCGAGTCCTCCCCCGGGGATCAGCCCCAGCATTTT. Protein product: CASSESSPGDQPQHF. The V call is TRBV5-1, the J call TRBJ1-5; unclear D gene. Trimming stripped 4 bases from V and 5 bases from J, with 16 bases between. The CDR3 runs 15 residues. CDR1 is SGHRS, CDR2 YFSETQ, per germline.

V gene TRBV19 combines with J gene TRBJ2-3; 13 bases agree with TRBD2. With 3 bases clipped from V and 3 bases from J, the junction kept 12 bases outside the gene matches. This CDR3 contains 19 residues. Germline values: CDR1 LNHDA, CDR2 SQIVND (reference sequence). The CDR3 bases are TGTGCCAGTAGTATCAGTGCGACTAGCGGGGGGCTGGGAACAGATACGCAGTATTTT. Its translation is CASSISATSGGLGTDTQYF.

The chain links TRBV5-8 to TRBJ1-5; 9 bases fit TRBD1. With V trimmed by 4 bases and J by 2 bases, 10 bases remained unmatched. The germline V gene encodes CDR1 SGHTS and CDR2 YDEGEE. This CDR3 is built from 17 residues. The CDR3 nucleotides are TGTGCCAGCAGCATGTGGGACAGGGTGTTGGGCAATCAGCCCCAGCATTTT. Amino acid sequence: CASSMWDRVLGNQPQHF.

The chain joins TRBV18 to TRBJ1-2; D is unresolved. Germline CDR1 KGHSH, CDR2 LQKENI. This CDR3 spans 14 amino acids. The germline V and J ends were trimmed by 0 bases and 7 bases, with 12 bases remaining between them. CDR3: CASSPPGVMGGYTF. The CDR3 nucleotides are TGTGCCAGCTCACCACCCGGGGTAATGGGTGGCTACACCTTC.

The V call is TRBV25-1, the J call TRBJ1-4, with D perhaps TRBD1 (6 bases). The CDR3 runs 16 residues. The V and J ends lost 3 bases and 8 bases respectively, with 19 bases between them. Per the germline V gene, CDR1 is MGHDK and CDR2 is SYGVNS. The CDR3 here is CASSDPVGVGGEKLFF. The DNA of the CDR3 is TGTGCCAGCAGTGACCCCGTGGGAGTAGGGGGAGAAAAACTGTTTTTT.

This clone was recorded once. CDR3 DNA sequence: TGTGCCAGCAGTTTAGCAGGGGGCGGCACTGAAGCTTTCTTT. Translated: CASSLAGGGTEAFF. The chain employs TRBV27 and TRBJ1-1; TRBD1 aligns across 8 bases. Germline V gives CDR1 MNHEY, CDR2 SMNVEV (reference sequence). The CDR3 is 14 amino acids. With 2 bases clipped from V and 4 bases from J, the junction kept 3 bases outside the gene matches.

V is TRBV7-9 and J is TRBJ2-3; TRBD2 agrees at 13 bases. The J segment lost 5 bases and the V segment lost 4 bases, leaving 9 bases of the junction unmatched. This CDR3 has 17 residues. The germline V gene encodes CDR1 SEHNR and CDR2 FQNEAQ (reference sequence). CDR3 DNA: TGTGCCAGCAGCTCAGGACTAGCGGGAGACATAGGAGATACGCAGTATTTT. This gives the protein CASSSGLAGDIGDTQYF. The full variable domain, rest sourced from reference TRBV7-9 and TRBJ2-3, is DTGVSQNPRHKITKRGQNVTFRCDPISEHNRLYWYRQTLGQGPEFLTYFQNEAQLEKSRLLSDRFSAERPKGSFSTLEIQRTEQGDSAMYLCASSSGLAGDIGDTQYFGPGTRLTVL.

The chain employs TRBV19 and TRBJ2-2; D ambiguous. Trimming shortened V by 4 bases and J by 0 bases, and 12 bases separated the two germline ends. This CDR3 is 16 amino acids long. The germline CDR1 and CDR2 sequences are LNHDA and SQIVND (reference sequence). The CDR3 region is CASSKERGSNTGELFF. In DNA form, the CDR3 reads TGTGCCAGTAGTAAAGAGCGCGGTTCGAACACCGGGGAGCTGTTTTTT. Filled out from reference TRBV19 and TRBJ2-2, the complete variable domain reads DGGITQSPKYLFRKEGQNVTLSCEQNLNHDAMYWYRQDPGQGLRLIYYSQIVNDFQKGDIAEGYSVSREKKESFPLTVTSAQKNPTAFYLCASSKERGSNTGELFFGEGSRLTVL.

J is TRBJ1-1 and V is TRBV4-3; 8 nucleotides match TRBD1. CDR3 length: 18 amino acids. V trimming: 0 bases; J trimming: 5 bases; junction bases outside the gene matches: 14. Per the germline V gene, CDR1 is LGHNA and CDR2 is YSLEER. CDR3 region: CASSQDLGQGRGKTEAFF. The CDR3 DNA sequence: TGCGCCAGCAGCCAAGATCTAGGACAGGGAAGGGGGAAGACTGAAGCTTTCTTT.

V gene TRBV27 combines with J gene TRBJ2-1; D gene unclear. The CDR3 consists of 13 residues. Germline values: CDR1 MNHEY, CDR2 SMNVEV (reference sequence). Trimming removed 6 bases from V and 3 bases from J, with 9 bases in between. The CDR3 DNA reads TGTGCCAGCAGCAGTTCCAACTACAATGAGCAGTTCTTC. Its protein product is CASSSSNYNEQFF.

This clone was detected only once. The gene calls are TRBV11-3 and TRBJ2-3, with no clear D. The V and J ends lost 4 bases and 2 bases respectively, with 13 bases between them. Germline lookup yields CDR1 SGHNT and CDR2 YENEEA. The CDR3 runs 15 residues. CDR3 DNA: TGTGCCAGCAGCTCCTCATCTGGCCACACAGATACGCAGTATTTT. Amino acids: CASSSSSGHTDTQYF.

The chain combines TRBV12-3 or TRBV12-4 with TRBJ2-5; D is ambiguous. This CDR3 comprises 11 residues. The germline V and J ends were trimmed by 4 bases and 4 bases, with 4 bases remaining between them. The CDR3 is CASSSGETQYF. CDR3 coding DNA: TGTGCCAGCAGTTCCGGAGAGACCCAGTACTTC.

The chain carries TRBV9 and TRBJ2-5; 10 bases align to TRBD1. Trimming cost V 4 bases and J 5 bases; bases outside gene matches: 8. Germline V gene lookup returns CDR1 SGDLS and CDR2 YYNGEE. This CDR3 is 15 amino acids long. CDR3 in DNA: TGTGCCAGCAGCTTAGGACAGGGGGAGGTGGAGACCCAGTACTTC. Translated, it gives CASSLGQGEVETQYF.

The chain employs TRBV9 and TRBJ2-1; D may be TRBD2 (5 bases). Germline-derived CDR1 and CDR2 are SGDLS and YYNGEE. Trimming removed 0 bases at V and 8 bases at J, with 15 bases between. The CDR3 has 15 residues. The CDR3 coding sequence is TGTGCCAGCAGCGTAGATGGCACGAGGGTGGATGAGCAGTTCTTC. Translation gives CASSVDGTRVDEQFF.

The CDR3 region is CASTSGTGNEKLFF. CDR3 bases: TGTGCCAGTACCTCCGGGACAGGGAATGAAAAACTGTTTTTT. The genes are TRBV19 and TRBJ1-4; TRBD1 aligns across 9 bases. V was clipped by 7 bases and J by 5 bases; unmatched bases: 5. The CDR3 length is 14 residues. Germline-derived CDR1 and CDR2 are LNHDA and SQIVND (reference sequence).

The V call is TRBV7-9, the J call TRBJ2-7; 11 positions agree with TRBD2. V shed 5 bases and J 3 bases; nucleotides not matched to a gene: 6. Germline lookup yields CDR1 SEHNR and CDR2 FQNEAQ (reference sequence). The CDR3 consists of 15 residues. For the CDR3, the DNA is TGTGCCAGCAGCGCCCGACTAGCGGGGTTCTACGAGCAGTACTTC. Protein: CASSARLAGFYEQYF.

The chain recombines TRBV30 with TRBJ1-5; D gene unclear. V was shortened by 4 bases and J by 7 bases, with 14 bases between the two germline ends. Germline V lookup: CDR1 GTSNPN, CDR2 SVGIG (reference sequence). The length of the CDR3 is 13 residues. CDR3 in amino acids: CAWNDGPGQPQHF. The CDR3 DNA reads TGTGCCTGGAACGACGGCCCCGGGCAGCCCCAGCATTTT.

CDR3 protein: CASRVPGGRKTDTQYF. As DNA, the CDR3 is TGTGCCAGCAGAGTCCCCGGGGGGCGTAAAACAGATACGCAGTATTTT. The rearrangement joins TRBV7-2 to TRBJ2-3, with a possible D match to TRBD2 (7 bases). Trimming left V 6 bases short and J 3 bases short, with 19 bases between. The CDR3 totals 16 residues. Per germline, CDR1 SGHTA and CDR2 FQGNSA.

The chain carries TRBV7-9 and TRBJ2-7, with a possible D match to TRBD2 (6 bases). Trimming shortened V by 0 bases and J by 2 bases, and 8 bases separated the two germline ends. Germline V gene sequence: CDR1 SEHNR, CDR2 FQNEAQ (reference sequence). The CDR3 spans 14 residues. DNA of the CDR3: TGTGCCAGCAGCTTAGCGGGGAGGACCTACGAGCAGTACTTC. This sequence encodes CASSLAGRTYEQYF.

The V call is TRBV7-8, the J call TRBJ1-1, with 8 bases lining up with TRBD1. The germline CDR1 and CDR2 sequences are SGHVS and FQNEAQ. Trimming cost V 5 bases and J 2 bases; bases outside gene matches: 13. The CDR3 is made up of 17 amino acids. CDR3 sequence reads: CASSPGLNRGLNTEAFF. Here the CDR3 DNA reads TGTGCCAGCAGCCCGGGCCTTAACAGGGGGTTAAACACTGAAGCTTTCTTT. Full variable domain (outside the CDR3, taken from reference TRBV7-8 and TRBJ1-1): GAGVSQSPRYKVAKRGQDVALRCDPISGHVSLFWYQQALGQGPEFLTYFQNEAQLDKSGLPSDRFFAERPEGSVSTLKIQRTQQEDSAVYLCASSPGLNRGLNTEAFFGQGTRLTVV.

The gene calls are TRBV29-1 and TRBJ1-4; TRBD1 might be the D (6 bases). This CDR3 is built from 14 residues. The germline V gene encodes CDR1 SQVTM and CDR2 ANQGSEA. V dropped 1 base and J dropped 9 bases, with 15 bases sitting between them. The CDR3 bases are TGCAGCGTTGAAGGGGTGGCAAGGGGGAAAAAACTGTTTTTT. It specifies CSVEGVARGKKLFF.

The chain links TRBV7-8 to TRBJ2-7; a possible D gene is TRBD1 (5 bases). Germline-derived CDR1 and CDR2 are SGHVS and FQNEAQ. Between the trimmed V and J ends, which lost 2 bases and 7 bases, there was a span of 9 bases. This CDR3 has 12 amino acids. The DNA for the CDR3 is TGTGCCAGCAGCTTATACAGGAAGGAGCAGTACTTC. It is translated as CASSLYRKEQYF.

The chain joins TRBV28 to TRBJ1-2; 8 positions agree with TRBD1. Per the germline V gene, CDR1 is MDHEN and CDR2 is SYDVKM. J was trimmed by 3 bases and V by 4 bases; bases with no gene match: 1. CDR3 length equals 13 residues. In DNA form, the CDR3 reads TGTGCCAGCAGTTCAGGGGGCTACTATGGCTACACCTTC. It encodes CASSSGGYYGYTF.

V is TRBV27 and J is TRBJ1-5; 10 bases line up with TRBD1. Germline-derived CDR1 and CDR2 are MNHEY and SMNVEV (reference sequence). This CDR3 has 14 amino acids. Trimming took 10 bases from V and 4 from J; bases not matched to a gene: 7. The CDR3 coding sequence is TGTGCCACAGGACAGGGGGTAAAAAATCAGCCCCAGCATTTT. Residues: CATGQGVKNQPQHF.

The chain joins TRBV7-9 to TRBJ2-3; 13 positions match TRBD2. This CDR3 is 15 amino acids long. The junction had 4 bases not matched to a gene; V was cut back by 5 bases and J by 5 bases. Per the germline V gene, CDR1 is SEHNR and CDR2 is FQNEAQ (reference sequence). The CDR3 DNA sequence: TGTGCCAGCAGCCCTGGACTAGCGGGAGTAGATACGCAGTATTTT. The encoded protein is CASSPGLAGVDTQYF.